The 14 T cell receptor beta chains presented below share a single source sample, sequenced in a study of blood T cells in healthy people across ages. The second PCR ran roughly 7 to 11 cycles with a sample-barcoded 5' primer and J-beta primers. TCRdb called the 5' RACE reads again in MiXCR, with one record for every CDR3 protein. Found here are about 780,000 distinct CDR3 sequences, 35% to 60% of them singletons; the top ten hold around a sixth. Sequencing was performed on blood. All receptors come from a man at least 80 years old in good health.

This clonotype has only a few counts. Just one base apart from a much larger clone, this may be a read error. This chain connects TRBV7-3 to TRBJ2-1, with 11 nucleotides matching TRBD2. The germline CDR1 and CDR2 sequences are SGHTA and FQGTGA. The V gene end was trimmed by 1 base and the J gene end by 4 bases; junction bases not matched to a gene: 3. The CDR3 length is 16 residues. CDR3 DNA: TGTGCCAGCAGCTTAAGGGGGACTAGCGGATACAATGAGCAGTTCTTC. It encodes CASSLRGTSGYNEQFF.

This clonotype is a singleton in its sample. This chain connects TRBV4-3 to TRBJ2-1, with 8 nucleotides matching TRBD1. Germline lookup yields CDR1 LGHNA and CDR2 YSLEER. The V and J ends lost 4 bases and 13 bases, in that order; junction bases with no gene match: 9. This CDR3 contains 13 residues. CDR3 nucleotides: TGCGCCAGCAGCCGCGACAGGGGTGAGACCCAGTTCTTC. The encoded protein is CASSRDRGETQFF.

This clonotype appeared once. CDR3 sequence (DNA): TGCAGTGCTAGAGGTGCCGATGAGCGGAACTACAATGAGCAGTACTTC. Its translation is CSARGADERNYNEQYF. The chain combines TRBV20-1 with TRBJ2-1, with D perhaps TRBD2 (5 bases). The J call may not be correct, given that the DNA end is closer to TRBJ2-7. This CDR3 comprises 16 residues. The germline CDR1 and CDR2 sequences are DFQATT and SNEGSKA (reference sequence).

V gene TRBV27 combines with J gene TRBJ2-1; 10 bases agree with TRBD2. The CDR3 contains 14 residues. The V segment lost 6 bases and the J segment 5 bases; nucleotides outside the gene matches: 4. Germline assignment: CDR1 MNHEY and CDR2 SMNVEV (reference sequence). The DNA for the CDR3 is TGTGCCAGCAGCAAGCTAGCGGGAGACAATGAGCAGTTCTTC. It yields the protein CASSKLAGDNEQFF.

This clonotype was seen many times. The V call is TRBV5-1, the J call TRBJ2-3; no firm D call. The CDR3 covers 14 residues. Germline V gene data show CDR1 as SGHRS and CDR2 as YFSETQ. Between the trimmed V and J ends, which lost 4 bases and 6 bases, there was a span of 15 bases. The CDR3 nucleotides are TGCGCCAGCAGCGCACAGAAGCCGGCGGATACGCAGTATTTT. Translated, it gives CASSAQKPADTQYF.

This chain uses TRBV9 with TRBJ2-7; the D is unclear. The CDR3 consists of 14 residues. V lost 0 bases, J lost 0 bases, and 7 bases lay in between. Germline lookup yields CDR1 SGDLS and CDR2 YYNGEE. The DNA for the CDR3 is TGTGCCAGCAGCGTAGAGGATTACTCCTACGAGCAGTACTTC. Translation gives CASSVEDYSYEQYF.

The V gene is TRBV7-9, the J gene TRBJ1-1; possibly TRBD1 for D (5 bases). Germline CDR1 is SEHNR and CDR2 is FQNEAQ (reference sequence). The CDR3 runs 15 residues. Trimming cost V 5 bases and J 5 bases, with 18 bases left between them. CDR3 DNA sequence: TGTGCCAGCAGCCTATTGGACACCTGGGGGACTGAAGCTTTCTTT. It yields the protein CASSLLDTWGTEAFF.

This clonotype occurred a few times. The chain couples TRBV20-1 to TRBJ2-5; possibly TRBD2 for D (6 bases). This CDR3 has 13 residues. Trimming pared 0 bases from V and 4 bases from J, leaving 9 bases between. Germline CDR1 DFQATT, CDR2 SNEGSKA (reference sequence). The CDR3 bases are TGCAGTGCTAGAGAGGCGGGGTTAGAGACCCAGTACTTC. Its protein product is CSAREAGLETQYF.

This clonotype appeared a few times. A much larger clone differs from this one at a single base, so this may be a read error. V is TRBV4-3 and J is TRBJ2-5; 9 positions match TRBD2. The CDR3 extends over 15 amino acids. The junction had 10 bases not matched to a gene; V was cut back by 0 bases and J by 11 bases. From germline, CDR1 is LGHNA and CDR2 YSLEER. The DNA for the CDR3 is TGCGCCAGCAGCCAAGATTTAGGACTAGCGCGTGAGCAGTACTTC. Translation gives CASSQDLGLAREQYF.

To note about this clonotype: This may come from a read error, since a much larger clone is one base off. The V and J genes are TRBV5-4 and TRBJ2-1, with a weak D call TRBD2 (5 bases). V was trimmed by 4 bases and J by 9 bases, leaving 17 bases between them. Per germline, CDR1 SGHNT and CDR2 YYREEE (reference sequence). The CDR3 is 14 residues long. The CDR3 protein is CASSLNGPEGEQFF. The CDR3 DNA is TGTGCCAGCAGCCTTAACGGGCCCGAGGGTGAGCAGTTCTTC.

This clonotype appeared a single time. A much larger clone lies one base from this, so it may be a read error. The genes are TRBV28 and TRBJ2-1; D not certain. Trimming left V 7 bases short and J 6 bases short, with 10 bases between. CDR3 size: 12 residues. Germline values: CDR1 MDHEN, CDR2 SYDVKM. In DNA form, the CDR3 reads TGTGCCAGCACCCACCGAGGCAATGAGCAGTTCTTC. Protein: CASTHRGNEQFF.

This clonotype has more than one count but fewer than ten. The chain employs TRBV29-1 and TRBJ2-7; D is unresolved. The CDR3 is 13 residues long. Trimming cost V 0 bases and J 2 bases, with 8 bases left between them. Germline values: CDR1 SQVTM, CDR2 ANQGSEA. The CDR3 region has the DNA TGCAGCGTTGAAGATCGGCGGACCTACGAGCAGTACTTC. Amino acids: CSVEDRRTYEQYF.

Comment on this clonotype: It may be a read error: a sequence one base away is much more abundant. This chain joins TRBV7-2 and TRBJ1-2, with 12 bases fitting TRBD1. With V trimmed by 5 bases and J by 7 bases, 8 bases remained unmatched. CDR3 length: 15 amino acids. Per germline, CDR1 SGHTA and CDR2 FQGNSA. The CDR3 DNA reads TGTGCCAGCAGCCCATCAGGGACAGGGGGCGGTGGCTACACCTTC. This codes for CASSPSGTGGGGYTF. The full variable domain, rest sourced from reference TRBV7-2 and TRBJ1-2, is GAGVSQSPSNKVTEKGKDVELRCDPISGHTALYWYRQSLGQGLEFLIYFQGNSAPDKSGLPSDRFSAERTGGSVSTLTIQRTQQEDSAVYLCASSPSGTGGGGYTFGSGTRLTVV.

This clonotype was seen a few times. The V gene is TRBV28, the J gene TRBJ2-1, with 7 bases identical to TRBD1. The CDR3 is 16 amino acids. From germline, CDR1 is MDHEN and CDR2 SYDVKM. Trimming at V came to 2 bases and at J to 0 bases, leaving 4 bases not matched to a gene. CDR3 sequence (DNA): TGTGCCAGCAGTTTAATGGGACAGAGCTCCTACAATGAGCAGTTCTTC. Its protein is CASSLMGQSSYNEQFF.